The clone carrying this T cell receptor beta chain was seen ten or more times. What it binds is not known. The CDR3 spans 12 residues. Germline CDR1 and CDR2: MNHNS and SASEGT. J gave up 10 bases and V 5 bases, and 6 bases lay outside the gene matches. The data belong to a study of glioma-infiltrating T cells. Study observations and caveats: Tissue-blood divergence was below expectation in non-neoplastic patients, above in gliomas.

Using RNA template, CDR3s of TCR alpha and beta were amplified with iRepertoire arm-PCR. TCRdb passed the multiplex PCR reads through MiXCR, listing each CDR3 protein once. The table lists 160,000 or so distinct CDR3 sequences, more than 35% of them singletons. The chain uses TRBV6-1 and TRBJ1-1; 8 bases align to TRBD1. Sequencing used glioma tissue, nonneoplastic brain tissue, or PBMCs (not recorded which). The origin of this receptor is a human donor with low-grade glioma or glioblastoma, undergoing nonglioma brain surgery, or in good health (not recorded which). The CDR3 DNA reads TGTGCCAGCAGTTTCAGGGGGCTCGGAGCTTTCTTT. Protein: CASSFRGLGAFF.